Below, 8 T cell receptor beta chains from the same sample are listed, as sequenced in a study of OX40 agonist ivuxolimab in advanced cancers. Clones were read by immunoSEQ multiplex PCR, and TCRdb kept only the in-frame ones, dropping some. This sample carries tens of thousands of clones, more than 75% of them seen once, and the ten largest clones take under 3%. Sequenced here: CD4+ or CD8+ T cells sorted from blood, sampled in a trial of the OX40 agonist ivuxolimab. The receptor source for this set is an adult with an advanced solid tumor such as melanoma, head and neck, liver or kidney cancer.

In DNA, the CDR3 is TGCGCCAGCAGCCGTCCCGGGACAGGTTACACTGAAGCTTTCTTT. Its translation: CASSRPGTGYTEAFF. V is TRBV5-1 and J is TRBJ1-1; TRBD1 matches 8 bases. This CDR3 is 15 amino acids long. Germline lookup yields CDR1 SGHRS and CDR2 YFSETQ. Germline trimming cut 4 bases from V and 3 bases from J; bases unmatched to any gene: 8. The variable domain in full, with the rest retrieved from reference TRBV5-1 and TRBJ1-1, is KAGVTQTPRYLIKTRGQQVTLSCSPISGHRSVSWYQQTPGQGLQFLFEYFSETQRNKGNFPGRFSGRQFSNSRSEMNVSTLELGDSALYLCASSRPGTGYTEAFFGQGTRLTVV.

This sequence joins TRBV9 and TRBJ1-1; D call uncertain. From germline, CDR1 is SGDLS and CDR2 YYNGEE. The CDR3 spans 14 residues. The germline V and J ends were trimmed by 0 bases and 4 bases, with 10 bases remaining between them. CDR3 amino acids: CASSVVGPGTEAFF. The CDR3 DNA reads TGTGCCAGCAGCGTAGTAGGGCCTGGCACTGAAGCTTTCTTT.

There are a few counts of this clone. This rearrangement joins TRBV29-1 to TRBJ2-5; 7 positions match TRBD1. The germline V gene encodes CDR1 SQVTM and CDR2 ANQGSEA. V shed 5 bases and J 1 base; nucleotides not matched to a gene: 7. The CDR3 is 14 amino acids. The CDR3 loop reads CSVNRQGPQETQYF. DNA of the CDR3: TGCAGCGTTAACAGACAGGGCCCCCAAGAGACCCAGTACTTC. The variable domain in full, with the rest retrieved from reference TRBV29-1 and TRBJ2-5, is SAVISQKPSRDICQRGTSLTIQCQVDSQVTMMFWYRQQPGQSLTLIATANQGSEATYESGFVIDKFPISRPNLTFSTLTVSNMSPEDSSIYLCSVNRQGPQETQYFGPGTRLLVL.

This chain connects TRBV5-6 to TRBJ2-3, with 7 positions matching TRBD1. The CDR3 is 16 amino acids. Germline values: CDR1 SGHDT, CDR2 YYEEEE. With 0 bases clipped from V and 1 base from J, the junction kept 5 bases outside the gene matches. Here the CDR3 DNA reads TGTGCCAGCAGCTTGGGTACAGGGGCGGGCACAGATACGCAGTATTTT. It encodes CASSLGTGAGTDTQYF.

This clone was recorded only once. This chain connects TRBV7-2 to TRBJ2-2; TRBD2 is a possible D gene (6 bases). Trimming left V 2 bases short and J 6 bases short, with 10 bases between. Germline loops: CDR1 SGHTA, CDR2 FQGNSA. The CDR3 has 14 residues. CDR3 amino acids: CASSLTGGAGELFF. The CDR3 DNA sequence: TGTGCCAGCAGCTTAACTGGCGGGGCCGGGGAGCTGTTTTTT.

This sequence joins TRBV6-5 and TRBJ2-1, with unresolved D. V was pared by 5 bases and J by 7 bases, with 12 bases between. The germline gives CDR1 MNHEY, CDR2 SVGAGI. CDR3 length: 13 amino acids. The CDR3 is CASSDPRVNEQFF. The CDR3 DNA follows: TGTGCCAGCAGTGACCCTCGGGTGAATGAGCAGTTCTTC.

This chain uses TRBV7-9 with TRBJ1-2; 7 positions match TRBD1. The CDR3 runs to 15 residues. After removal of 2 bases from V and 0 bases from J, the junction contained 3 bases not matched to a gene. Per germline, CDR1 SEHNR and CDR2 FQNEAQ (reference sequence). The CDR3 region has the DNA TGTGCCAGCAGCTTACGAACAGGGGCTAACTATGGCTACACCTTC. It translates to CASSLRTGANYGYTF.

This clone was found once. This chain joins TRBV5-1 and TRBJ2-3, with D hard to call. The germline gives CDR1 SGHRS, CDR2 YFSETQ. CDR3 length equals 14 residues. V lost 0 bases and J 2 bases, leaving 7 bases between the germline ends. The CDR3 region has the DNA TGCGCCAGCAGCTTGGGCCAGGACACAGATACGCAGTATTTT. Translated, it gives CASSLGQDTDTQYF. The full variable domain, in which reference TRBV5-1 and TRBJ2-3 provide the parts outside the CDR3, is KAGVTQTPRYLIKTRGQQVTLSCSPISGHRSVSWYQQTPGQGLQFLFEYFSETQRNKGNFPGRFSGRQFSNSRSEMNVSTLELGDSALYLCASSLGQDTDTQYFGPGTRLTVL.